The T cell receptor beta chain described here comes from a study of shared T cell receptors in the human thymus. A few counts support this clone. The V and J ends lost 10 bases and 0 bases, in that order; junction bases with no gene match: 13. The V gene's germline CDR1 is ENHRY and CDR2 SYGVKD. The CDR3 totals 17 residues. The repertoire was sequenced with immunoSEQ multiplex PCR; TCRdb's copy has only in-frame clones and lacks some. The sample lists hundreds of thousands of clones; roughly 86% were seen once. Separately, the same data were catalogued under a study of human thymus T cells. That paper states: The study used thymus tissue resected during corrective heart surgery. Within thymic and blood repertoires, V and J gene usage appeared to be biased.

The source material was thymocytes. The clonotype comes from a boy in the first two years of life with a congenital heart defect. The chain is built from TRBV10-3 and TRBJ2-7; 12 bases are shared with TRBD2. The CDR3 nucleotides are TGTGCCACACGGACTAGCGGGATCCTTTGGGGCTCCTACGAGCAGTACTTC. Translation: CATRTSGILWGSYEQYF.